These 30 T cell receptor beta chains were sequenced from one sample in a study of T-cell memory formation after mild COVID-19. TCRdb reprocessed the 5' RACE reads via MiXCR and lists one record per CDR3 protein. The repertoire holds 450,000 to 650,000 distinct CDR3 sequences, with roughly 20% as singletons. What was sequenced was PBMCs or a T cell subset sorted from them (not recorded which). The receptors derive from an adult woman who had mild COVID-19 (a few samples of this study predate the infection). Cell type and time point are not known.

V and J are TRBV3-1 and TRBJ2-1, with 8 bases fitting TRBD2. This CDR3 comprises 17 residues. Per the germline V gene, CDR1 is LGHDT and CDR2 is YNNKEL (reference sequence). Trimming took 0 bases from V and 4 from J; bases not matched to a gene: 8. The CDR3 DNA follows: TGTGCCAGCAGCCAAGACGTCCTAGCGGGTAGTTACAATGAGCAGTTCTTC. Amino acid sequence: CASSQDVLAGSYNEQFF.

This clonotype was recorded at least ten times. The V gene is TRBV12-3 or TRBV12-4, the J gene TRBJ2-2; unclear D gene. The CDR3 has 13 amino acids. V lost 4 bases to trimming and J lost 1 base, with 4 bases between them. In nucleotides, the CDR3 is TGTGCCAGCAGTTCAATGAACACCGGGGAGCTGTTTTTT. Amino acid sequence: CASSSMNTGELFF.

The chain combines TRBV4-1 with TRBJ1-1; 8 positions match TRBD1. The germline V gene has CDR1 MGHRA and CDR2 YSYEKL. This CDR3 spans 17 amino acids. The V segment lost 4 bases and the J segment 2 bases; nucleotides outside the gene matches: 12. The CDR3 bases are TGCGCCAGCAGCCGCTGGGCACCAGGGGGCCTAAACACTGAAGCTTTCTTT. It yields the protein CASSRWAPGGLNTEAFF.

There are a few counts of this clonotype. V is TRBV18 and J is TRBJ2-5; D gene uncertain. The CDR3 covers 16 residues. Deletions cut 1 base from V and 1 base from J, with 13 bases between. From germline, CDR1 is KGHSH and CDR2 LQKENI. The CDR3 sequence is CASSPLGRATQETQYF. For the CDR3, the DNA is TGTGCCAGCTCACCACTGGGCAGAGCTACCCAAGAGACCCAGTACTTC.

This clonotype was detected a few times. V and J are TRBV9 and TRBJ1-6, with 9 bases matching TRBD1. CDR3 length equals 16 residues. Trimming cost V 2 bases and J 7 bases; bases outside gene matches: 7. The germline CDR1 and CDR2 sequences are SGDLS and YYNGEE. This CDR3 reads CASSVADRGRNSPLHF. Written as DNA, the CDR3 is TGTGCCAGCAGCGTGGCGGACAGGGGTAGGAATTCACCCCTCCACTTT.

This clonotype was counted only a few times. This rearrangement joins TRBV12-3 or TRBV12-4 to TRBJ2-3, with a weak D call TRBD2 (5 bases). The CDR3 consists of 13 residues. The ends were cut back, 2 bases at V and 4 bases at J, with 7 bases in the middle. The DNA for the CDR3 is TGTGCCAGCAGTTTATCGCGGGCAGATACGCAGTATTTT. It codes for CASSLSRADTQYF.

The chain employs TRBV7-3 and TRBJ1-1; a weak D match, TRBD1 (5 bases). Per germline, CDR1 SGHTA and CDR2 FQGTGA. The CDR3 is made up of 11 amino acids. V was shortened by 4 bases and J by 11 bases, with 11 bases between the two germline ends. For the CDR3, the DNA is TGTGCCAGCAGCTCCGGGACTGGGGCTTTCTTT. This gives the protein CASSSGTGAFF. Full variable domain (missing parts from reference TRBV7-3 and TRBJ1-1): GAGVSQTPSNKVTEKGKYVELRCDPISGHTALYWYRQSLGQGPEFLIYFQGTGAADDSGLPNDRFFAVRPEGSVSTLKIQRTERGDSAVYLCASSSGTGAFFGQGTRLTVV.

This clonotype was observed at least ten times. V is TRBV4-2 and J is TRBJ1-1; no clear D. Germline-derived CDR1 and CDR2 are LGHNA and YNFKEQ. V was cut by 3 bases and J by 1 base, with 0 bases left in between. The CDR3 has 11 residues. CDR3 DNA sequence: TGTGCCAGCAGCCAGAACACTGAAGCTTTCTTT. It encodes CASSQNTEAFF.

The chain is built from TRBV2 and TRBJ2-7; D gene ambiguous. The germline V gene encodes CDR1 SNHLY and CDR2 FYNNEI. V lost 0 bases, J lost 6 bases, and 9 bases lay in between. CDR3 length: 13 residues. The CDR3 nucleotides read TGTGCCAGCAGTGAAGCGGCCGCTCTCGAGCAGTACTTC. Its translation: CASSEAAALEQYF.

This clonotype was observed a few times. This chain connects TRBV5-5 to TRBJ1-5; D gene ambiguous. Germline loops: CDR1 SGHKS, CDR2 YYEKEE (reference sequence). The V end lost 0 bases, the J end lost 3 bases, and 10 bases lay between the germline ends. The CDR3 covers 15 residues. Written as DNA, the CDR3 is TGTGCCAGCAGCTTGGATGTCGGCTACAATCAGCCCCAGCATTTT. The encoded protein is CASSLDVGYNQPQHF.

The chain recombines TRBV3-1 with TRBJ1-1, with D unclear. V lost 0 bases and J lost 5, with 10 bases in between. CDR3 size: 14 residues. Germline V gene lookup returns CDR1 LGHDT and CDR2 YNNKEL (reference sequence). The CDR3 bases are TGTGCCAGCAGCCAAGATCAAAGACGGACTGAAGCTTTCTTT. Its translation is CASSQDQRRTEAFF.

V usage is TRBV7-3 and J usage is TRBJ2-5; TRBD1 aligns across 7 bases. The trim removed 4 bases at V and 7 bases at J, leaving 9 bases unmatched. Germline assignment: CDR1 SGHTA and CDR2 FQGTGA. The CDR3 length is 14 residues. The CDR3 bases are TGTGCCAGCAGCTCGGGACAGTTAAGGGGGACCCAGTACTTC. It codes for CASSSGQLRGTQYF.

In this sample, this clonotype turned up many times. The gene calls are TRBV6-5 and TRBJ1-4; TRBD1 is a possible D gene (5 bases). The V end lost 5 bases, the J end lost 8 bases, and 15 bases lay between the germline ends. Germline V gives CDR1 MNHEY, CDR2 SVGAGI. The CDR3 length is 14 residues. This chain's CDR3 is CASSPRDLGEKLFF. CDR3 nucleotide sequence: TGTGCCAGCAGTCCTCGGGACCTGGGGGAAAAACTGTTTTTT.

This clonotype occurred a few times. The V gene is TRBV21-1, the J gene TRBJ1-1. TRBV21-1 is labeled a pseudogene. The CDR3 totals 8 residues. As DNA, the CDR3 is TGTGCCAGAGCTGAAGCTTTCTTT. It specifies CARAEAFF.

This clonotype has a handful of counts. The gene calls are TRBV28 and TRBJ2-1; 9 bases fit TRBD2. The CDR3 sequence is 17 residues long. The germline CDR1 and CDR2 sequences are MDHEN and SYDVKM. V was clipped by 1 base and J by 10 bases; unmatched bases: 14. For the CDR3, the DNA is TGTGCCAGCAGTTTATCCGTAGCGGGGGCCTATTTAGGGGAGCAGTTCTTC. This codes for CASSLSVAGAYLGEQFF.

This clonotype was seen only a few times. The J gene is TRBJ1-1, the V gene TRBV7-2, with TRBD1 matching over 10 bases. The germline gives CDR1 SGHTA, CDR2 FQGNSA. The CDR3 is 16 amino acids. V was pared by 5 bases and J by 4 bases, with 10 bases of the junction left unmatched. CDR3 nucleotides: TGTGCCAGCAGCCCCTTCGGGACAGGGGTAGGCACTGAAGCTTTCTTT. As protein: CASSPFGTGVGTEAFF.

This clonotype has only a few counts. The CDR3 loop reads CASSQEGSNQPQHF. In nucleotides, the CDR3 is TGTGCCAGCAGCCAAGAGGGGAGCAATCAGCCCCAGCATTTT. The V call is TRBV16, the J call TRBJ1-5, with a weak D call TRBD1 (5 bases). The length of the CDR3 is 14 residues. Deletions cut 2 bases from V and 1 base from J, with 6 bases between. Looked up from germline, CDR1 is KGHSY and CDR2 is FQNENV.

The chain employs TRBV2 and TRBJ2-1, with D perhaps being TRBD1 or TRBD2 (5 bases each). V gave up 1 base and J gave up 0 bases, with 7 bases separating them. The CDR3 covers 15 residues. CDR1 SNHLY and CDR2 FYNNEI come from the germline V gene. In DNA, the CDR3 is TGTGCCAGCAGTGAAGAGGGGAGCTCCTACAATGAGCAGTTCTTC. Translating it yields CASSEEGSSYNEQFF.

The rearrangement joins TRBV30 to TRBJ2-7; perhaps D is TRBD1 or TRBD2 (5 bases each). This CDR3 is built from 14 residues. Germline CDR1 GTSNPN, CDR2 SVGIG (reference sequence). The V gene lost 1 base and the J gene lost 9 bases, with 19 bases spanning the gap. DNA for the CDR3: TGTGCCTGGAGTGACCCGGGACGGATCATAGGGCAGTACTTC. Residues: CAWSDPGRIIGQYF.

CDR3 sequence reads: CASNQLGATGELFF. In DNA, the CDR3 is TGTGCCAGCAACCAATTGGGGGCGACCGGGGAGCTGTTTTTT. The rearrangement uses TRBV6-5 and TRBJ2-2; tentative D call: TRBD1 (6 bases). V lost 7 bases, J lost 5 bases, and 14 bases lay in between. CDR1 MNHEY and CDR2 SVGAGI come from the germline V gene. The CDR3 is 14 amino acids.

CDR3 protein: CASSPSLAGYEQYF. CDR3 in DNA: TGTGCCAGCAGCCCCTCCCTAGCGGGATACGAGCAGTACTTC. The genes are TRBV7-9 and TRBJ2-7; 9 positions match TRBD2. The CDR3 covers 14 residues. V lost 5 bases and J lost 4; bases outside the gene matches: 6. Germline CDR1 reads SEHNR; CDR2 reads FQNEAQ (reference sequence).

The chain has TRBV27 and TRBJ1-1; 8 nucleotides match TRBD1. The CDR3 has 18 amino acids. V trimming: 5 bases; J trimming: 0 bases; junction bases outside the gene matches: 14. Germline CDR1 reads MNHEY; CDR2 reads SMNVEV (reference sequence). The CDR3 sequence is CASSATGGSLIMNTEAFF. The CDR3 region has the DNA TGTGCCAGCAGTGCCACAGGGGGTAGTCTAATCATGAACACTGAAGCTTTCTTT.

This sequence joins TRBV7-3 and TRBJ1-1; tentatively, D is TRBD1 (6 bases). CDR1 and CDR2 (germline): SGHTA, FQGTGA. This CDR3 is 16 amino acids long. V was cut by 5 bases and J by 4 bases, with 20 bases left in between. The CDR3 here is CASSLIGGGWGTEAFF. CDR3 coding DNA: TGTGCCAGCAGCCTCATCGGCGGGGGCTGGGGCACTGAAGCTTTCTTT.

This clonotype showed up just a few times. The chain combines TRBV6-5 with TRBJ1-5, with D perhaps matching TRBD1 (6 bases). Germline CDR1 reads MNHEY; CDR2 reads SVGAGI. The CDR3 covers 14 residues. Trimming cost V 6 bases and J 5 bases, with 14 bases left between them. The CDR3 reads CASSPMGADQPQHF. DNA for the CDR3: TGTGCCAGCAGCCCAATGGGGGCGGATCAGCCCCAGCATTTT.

This clonotype turned up a few times. The V gene is TRBV2, the J gene TRBJ1-1, with 12 bases lining up with TRBD1. Trimming took 6 bases from V and 6 from J; bases not matched to a gene: 5. The germline gives CDR1 SNHLY, CDR2 FYNNEI. This CDR3 has 14 amino acids. Written as DNA, the CDR3 is TGTGCCAGCAGGGGGACAGGGGGCGGTGCTGAAGCTTTCTTT. Its translation is CASRGTGGGAEAFF.

The chain uses TRBV5-1 and TRBJ2-6, with D tentatively TRBD1 or TRBD2 (5 bases each). Trimming removed 5 bases at V and 2 bases at J, with 14 bases between. The CDR3 sequence is 16 residues long. Germline V lookup: CDR1 SGHRS, CDR2 YFSETQ. The CDR3: CASRRTGQAGANVLTF. CDR3 DNA sequence: TGCGCCAGCAGAAGAACGGGGCAAGCTGGGGCCAACGTCCTGACTTTC. Full variable domain (rest looked up from reference TRBV5-1 and TRBJ2-6): KAGVTQTPRYLIKTRGQQVTLSCSPISGHRSVSWYQQTPGQGLQFLFEYFSETQRNKGNFPGRFSGRQFSNSRSEMNVSTLELGDSALYLCASRRTGQAGANVLTFGAGSRLTVL.

V usage is TRBV20-1 and J usage is TRBJ2-3; the D is unclear. The V gene's germline CDR1 is DFQATT and CDR2 SNEGSKA (reference sequence). The CDR3 is made up of 16 amino acids. V lost 0 bases, J lost 0 bases, and 13 bases lay in between. The CDR3, as DNA: TGCAGTGCTAGAGACTTCTGGGTTTCTAGCACAGATACGCAGTATTTT. This sequence encodes CSARDFWVSSTDTQYF.

In its sample, this clonotype was seen a few times. The V and J genes are TRBV7-9 and TRBJ2-7; D is unclear. This CDR3 is built from 13 residues. Trimming left V 4 bases short and J 0 bases short, with 7 bases between. In germline, CDR1 is SEHNR, CDR2 FQNEAQ (reference sequence). The CDR3 nucleotides read TGTGCCAGCAGCTCGAACCACTCCTACGAGCAGTACTTC. As protein: CASSSNHSYEQYF.

This clonotype turned up a few times. This chain joins TRBV2 and TRBJ2-7; no definite D call. The germline CDR1 and CDR2 sequences are SNHLY and FYNNEI. V was trimmed by 3 bases and J by 0 bases, leaving 9 bases between them. This CDR3 region has 14 residues. The CDR3 DNA reads TGTGCCAGCAGTGAGGACCCAGACTCCTACGAGCAGTACTTC. Its translation is CASSEDPDSYEQYF.

This clonotype occurred once. This chain uses TRBV30 with TRBJ1-3; 7 bases line up with TRBD1. V shed 3 bases and J 0 bases; nucleotides not matched to a gene: 8. From germline, CDR1 is GTSNPN and CDR2 SVGIG (reference sequence). The CDR3 is 16 residues long. This chain's CDR3 is CAWSAGQKHSGNTIYF. CDR3 DNA sequence: TGTGCCTGGAGCGCGGGACAGAAGCACTCTGGAAACACCATATATTTT.